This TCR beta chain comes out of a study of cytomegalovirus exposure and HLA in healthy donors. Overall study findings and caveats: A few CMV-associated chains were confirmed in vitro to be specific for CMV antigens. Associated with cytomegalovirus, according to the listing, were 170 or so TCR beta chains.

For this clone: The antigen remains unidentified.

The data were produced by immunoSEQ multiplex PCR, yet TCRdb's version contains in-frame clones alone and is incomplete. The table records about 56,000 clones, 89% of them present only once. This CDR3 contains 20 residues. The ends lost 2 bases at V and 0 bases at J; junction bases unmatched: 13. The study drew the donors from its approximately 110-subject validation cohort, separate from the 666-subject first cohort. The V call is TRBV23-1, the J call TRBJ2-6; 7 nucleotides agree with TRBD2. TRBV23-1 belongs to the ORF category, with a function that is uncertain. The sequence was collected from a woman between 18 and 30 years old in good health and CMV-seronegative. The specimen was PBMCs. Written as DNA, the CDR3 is TGCGCCAGCAGTCAACCGGATAGGTGGGGGGGGAGCTCTGGGGCCAACGTCCTGACTTTC. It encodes CASSQPDRWGGSSGANVLTF.